Reported below is one T cell receptor (beta chain). Generated by immunoSEQ multiplex PCR, the TCRdb table keeps only in-frame clones and is missing some. This sample carries some 48,000 clones, around 90% of them seen once, and the ten largest clones take roughly 0.6%. This sample is drawn from a study of T cell changes during pregnancy in multiple sclerosis. Source: CD4+ T cells from peripheral blood mononuclear cells, taken after pregnancy. The receptor comes from a female donor in good health, enrolled as a control in a pregnancy study.

The CDR3 DNA follows: TGTGCCAGCAGCCGGGCTAGCGGCACAGATACGCAGTATTTT. Amino acid sequence: CASSRASGTDTQYF. The rearrangement joins TRBV5-4 to TRBJ2-3; tentatively, D is TRBD2 (6 bases). This CDR3 contains 14 residues. The germline CDR1 and CDR2 sequences are SGHNT and YYREEE (reference sequence). Deletions cut 4 bases from V and 1 base from J, with 10 bases between.